The TCR beta chain under discussion was sequenced for a study of blood T cell repertoires in COVID-19. The overall study: COVID-19 samples collected from the United States, Italy and Spain covered acute and convalescent phases.

This clone was detected only once. Trimming took 6 bases from V and 8 from J, leaving 16 bases between them. Looked up from germline, CDR1 is SNHLY and CDR2 is FYNNEI. The CDR3 loop spans 13 amino acids. Original data processing: The authors estimated nucleated cell counts from reference gene primer amplification. The table came from immunoSEQ multiplex PCR; TCRdb's copy has only in-frame clones and leaves some out. From that table come the V and J calls and clone size; the DNA was used to work out D and trimming. This table holds about 190,000 clones, around 78% found once. The source of this sequence is a woman at least 80 years old with active or convalescent COVID-19. The source material was peripheral blood. The V and J genes are TRBV2 and TRBJ1-2; D call uncertain. The CDR3 here is CASSQTEGEGYTF. The CDR3 DNA follows: TGTGCCAGCAGCCAAACGGAGGGAGAGGGCTACACCTTC.